This T cell receptor (beta chain) was recovered during a study of blood T cells in healthy people across ages. Study-wide results and caveats: A roughly linear age-dependent decrease characterized TCR beta diversity per million T cells.

This CDR3 has 14 amino acids. The V segment lost 7 bases and the J segment 6 bases; nucleotides outside the gene matches: 6. Germline values: CDR1 SGHTA, CDR2 FQGTGA. Combining a sample-barcoded 5' primer with a J-beta primer mix, a second PCR ran for about 7 to 12 cycles. A 12-random-nucleotide template-switch adaptor tagged each cDNA molecule. Every sample gave at least 3 million paired-end reads containing CDR3. One entry per CDR3 protein results from TCRdb running MiXCR on the 5' RACE reads. This table holds 1.8 million or so distinct CDR3 sequences, about 39% found once. This clonotype was seen only a few times. The antigen is unknown. Russia was home to the donors, healthy Caucasian individuals aged roughly 6 to 95.

The chain combines TRBV7-3 with TRBJ2-1, with 10 bases matching TRBD2. Sequencing input: blood. The receptor was derived from a human donor in good health. CDR3 region: CASTGAGGPNEQFF. In DNA, the CDR3 is TGTGCCAGCACAGGAGCGGGGGGGCCCAATGAGCAGTTCTTC.